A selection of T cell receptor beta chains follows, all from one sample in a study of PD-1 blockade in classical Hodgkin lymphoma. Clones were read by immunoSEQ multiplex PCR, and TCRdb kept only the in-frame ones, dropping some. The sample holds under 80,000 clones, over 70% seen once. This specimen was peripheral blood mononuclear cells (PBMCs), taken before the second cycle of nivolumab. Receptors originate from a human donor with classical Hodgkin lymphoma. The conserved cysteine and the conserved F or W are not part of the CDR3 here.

cdr3_aa: ASRGQGYGYT
j_call: TRBJ1-2
v_call: TRBV6-5

cdr3_aa: ASKGKTAGELF
j_call: TRBJ2-2
v_call: TRBV2

cdr3_aa: ASSRSQGRSTDTQY
j_call: TRBJ2-3
v_call: TRBV11-2

cdr3_aa: ASSSRSHIQY
j_call: TRBJ2-4
v_call: TRBV5-6

cdr3_aa: ASSAGGTTNEKLF
j_call: TRBJ1-4
v_call: TRBV2

cdr3_aa: ASSIQGDDTGELF
j_call: TRBJ2-2
v_call: TRBV6-5

cdr3_aa: SVVDRGADTQY
j_call: TRBJ2-3
v_call: TRBV29-1

cdr3_aa: ASSQFRTDTQY
j_call: TRBJ2-3
v_call: TRBV27

cdr3_aa: AISESGNQPQH
j_call: TRBJ1-5
v_call: TRBV10-3

cdr3_aa: ASSPLLASSGGYNEQF
j_call: TRBJ2-1
v_call: TRBV18

cdr3_aa: ASSVDGSPGNTIY
j_call: TRBJ1-3
v_call: TRBV9

cdr3_aa: ASSLATSYNEQF
j_call: TRBJ2-1
v_call: TRBV5-1

cdr3_aa: ASSLAEQGTQY
j_call: TRBJ2-3
v_call: TRBV5-1

cdr3_aa: ASSYTELAKNIQY
j_call: TRBJ2-4
v_call: TRBV6-5

cdr3_aa: ASSDSGSYEQY
j_call: TRBJ2-7
v_call: TRBV2

cdr3_aa: ATSGPSGGANEQF
j_call: TRBJ2-1
v_call: TRBV15

cdr3_aa: AWSVAGGRETQY
j_call: TRBJ2-5
v_call: TRBV30

cdr3_aa: ASTPGQGTGELF
j_call: TRBJ2-2
v_call: TRBV5-4

cdr3_aa: ASSGRDRYEQY
j_call: TRBJ2-7
v_call: TRBV5-4

cdr3_aa: ASSATGQNQPQH
j_call: TRBJ1-5
v_call: TRBV9

cdr3_aa: ASSQESRGYNEQF
j_call: TRBJ2-1
v_call: TRBV4-2

cdr3_aa: ASSTNRITGELF
j_call: TRBJ2-2
v_call: TRBV11-3

cdr3_aa: ASRINRDRAGRQEAF
j_call: TRBJ1-1
v_call: TRBV27

cdr3_aa: ASSATGWDTQY
j_call: TRBJ2-3
v_call: TRBV5-4

cdr3_aa: SVDRVGIHTEAF
j_call: TRBJ1-1
v_call: TRBV29-1

cdr3_aa: ASSPQAGADIQY
j_call: TRBJ2-4
v_call: TRBV7-3

cdr3_aa: ASSLTLVSGNTGELF
j_call: TRBJ2-2
v_call: TRBV7-3

cdr3_aa: ASSFEAVSYNEQF
j_call: TRBJ2-1
v_call: TRBV7-6

cdr3_aa: ASSLYSGPQY
j_call: TRBJ2-3
v_call: TRBV28

cdr3_aa: ASSSPDRKQGVSYEQY
j_call: TRBJ2-7
v_call: TRBV28

cdr3_aa: ASSKMSFSQEKLF
j_call: TRBJ1-4
v_call: TRBV2

cdr3_aa: ASSPGGFLGYT
j_call: TRBJ1-2
v_call: TRBV14

cdr3_aa: ASSQAVNTEAF
j_call: TRBJ1-1
v_call: TRBV4-1

cdr3_aa: ASSHTSSGDEQF
j_call: TRBJ2-1
v_call: TRBV14

cdr3_aa: ASSFVAGTDTQY
j_call: TRBJ2-3
v_call: TRBV28

cdr3_aa: ASSYLAGGPSTDTQY
j_call: TRBJ2-3
v_call: TRBV7-6

cdr3_aa: ASSDGDSYGYT
j_call: TRBJ1-2
v_call: TRBV28

cdr3_aa: ASSPPSLRDRGETQY
j_call: TRBJ2-5
v_call: TRBV18

cdr3_aa: ASSLEGINYGYT
j_call: TRBJ1-2
v_call: TRBV5-6

cdr3_aa: ASSQWTGQPQH
j_call: TRBJ1-5
v_call: TRBV4-1

cdr3_aa: ASSSRAPLDTGELF
j_call: TRBJ2-2
v_call: TRBV5-4

cdr3_aa: ASSHYRDRGPYEQY
j_call: TRBJ2-7
v_call: TRBV27

cdr3_aa: ASTLRRQGNEQF
j_call: TRBJ2-1
v_call: TRBV6-5

cdr3_aa: ASSYSVARGYNEQF
j_call: TRBJ2-1
v_call: TRBV6-5

cdr3_aa: ASSLSGGEHNEQF
j_call: TRBJ2-1
v_call: TRBV5-1

cdr3_aa: ASSQPGFMNTEAF
j_call: TRBJ1-1
v_call: TRBV7-6

cdr3_aa: ASSLTGNYYGYT
j_call: TRBJ1-2
v_call: TRBV5-4

cdr3_aa: ASTPPAGKTGYNEQF
j_call: TRBJ2-1
v_call: TRBV28

cdr3_aa: ASSYSTGLVGGYT
j_call: TRBJ1-2
v_call: TRBV25-1

cdr3_aa: ASSNRPTEVNEAF
j_call: TRBJ1-1
v_call: TRBV7-9

cdr3_aa: ASSLTAGVYNEQF
j_call: TRBJ2-1
v_call: TRBV5-1

cdr3_aa: ASSFDSVASYEQY
j_call: TRBJ2-7
v_call: TRBV7-3

cdr3_aa: ASISRGRSHGYT
j_call: TRBJ1-2
v_call: TRBV6-6

cdr3_aa: ASSDRGEIYGYT
j_call: TRBJ1-2
v_call: TRBV10-2

cdr3_aa: SVIPVNTEAF
j_call: TRBJ1-1
v_call: TRBV29-1

cdr3_aa: ASSLGQVYGPDSPLH
j_call: TRBJ1-6
v_call: TRBV5-1

cdr3_aa: ASSLLGERASTDTQY
j_call: TRBJ2-3
v_call: TRBV28

cdr3_aa: SAREGNEQY
j_call: TRBJ2-7
v_call: TRBV20-1

cdr3_aa: SFSGAYEQY
j_call: TRBJ2-7
v_call: TRBV20-1

cdr3_aa: ASSFPGTDTQY
j_call: TRBJ2-3
v_call: TRBV6-6